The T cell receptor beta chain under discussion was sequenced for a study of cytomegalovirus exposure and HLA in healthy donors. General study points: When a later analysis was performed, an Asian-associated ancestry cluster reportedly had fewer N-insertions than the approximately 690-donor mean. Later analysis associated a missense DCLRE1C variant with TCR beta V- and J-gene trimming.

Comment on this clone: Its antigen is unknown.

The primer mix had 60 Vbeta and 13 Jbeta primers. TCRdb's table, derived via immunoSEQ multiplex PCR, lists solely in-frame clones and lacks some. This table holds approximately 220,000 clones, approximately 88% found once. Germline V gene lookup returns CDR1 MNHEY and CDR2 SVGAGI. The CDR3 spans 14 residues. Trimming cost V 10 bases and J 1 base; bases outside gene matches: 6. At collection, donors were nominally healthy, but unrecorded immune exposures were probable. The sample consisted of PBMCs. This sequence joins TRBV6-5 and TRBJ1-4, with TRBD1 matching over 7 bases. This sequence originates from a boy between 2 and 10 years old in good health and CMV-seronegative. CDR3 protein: CANRRQGTNEKLFF. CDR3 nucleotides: TGTGCCAACAGAAGACAGGGAACTAATGAAAAACTGTTTTTT.